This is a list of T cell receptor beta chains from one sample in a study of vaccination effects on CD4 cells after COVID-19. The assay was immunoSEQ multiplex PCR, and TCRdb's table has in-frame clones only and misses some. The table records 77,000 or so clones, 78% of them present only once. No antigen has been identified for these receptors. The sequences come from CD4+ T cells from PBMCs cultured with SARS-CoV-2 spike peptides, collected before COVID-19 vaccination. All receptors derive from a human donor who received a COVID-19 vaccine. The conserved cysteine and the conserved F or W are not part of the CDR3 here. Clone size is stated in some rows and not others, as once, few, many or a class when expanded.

CDR3aa: ASSRQETMNTEAF
v_gene: TRBV4-1
j_gene: TRBJ1-1
abundance: .

CDR3aa: ATSVAEGWETQY
v_gene: TRBV5-1
j_gene: TRBJ2-5
abundance: .

CDR3aa: ASSYSMSGAENTIY
v_gene: TRBV6-5
j_gene: TRBJ1-3
abundance: .

CDR3aa: ASSRGTGTYNSPLH
v_gene: TRBV7-2
j_gene: TRBJ1-6
abundance: .

CDR3aa: ASSLVAGVGTEAF
v_gene: TRBV7-9
j_gene: TRBJ1-1
abundance: .

CDR3aa: AISEGEGQGNYGYT
v_gene: TRBV10-3
j_gene: TRBJ1-2
abundance: .

CDR3aa: ASSSTRQYGYT
v_gene: TRBV6-5
j_gene: TRBJ1-2
abundance: .

CDR3aa: ASSYGISDTQY
v_gene: TRBV6-6
j_gene: TRBJ2-3
abundance: .

CDR3aa: ASSLFQTNTGELF
v_gene: TRBV27
j_gene: TRBJ2-2
abundance: .

CDR3aa: ASSPGTGAPQPQH
v_gene: TRBV9
j_gene: TRBJ1-5
abundance: once

CDR3aa: ASSDPIRGQGATYNSPLH
v_gene: TRBV6-4
j_gene: TRBJ1-6
abundance: .

CDR3aa: AWQNTGELF
v_gene: TRBV30
j_gene: TRBJ2-2
abundance: .

CDR3aa: ASSDRASYGYT
v_gene: TRBV6-5
j_gene: TRBJ1-2
abundance: few

CDR3aa: ASSRGSPNTGELF
v_gene: TRBV7-9
j_gene: TRBJ2-2
abundance: once

CDR3aa: ASSGGEGETQY
v_gene: TRBV7-2
j_gene: TRBJ2-5
abundance: .

CDR3aa: ASSWGGNTGELF
v_gene: TRBV6-5
j_gene: TRBJ2-2
abundance: .

CDR3aa: ASSSGTGIFGYGYT
v_gene: TRBV18
j_gene: TRBJ1-2
abundance: .

CDR3aa: ASSRRPLLEDTIY
v_gene: TRBV19
j_gene: TRBJ1-3
abundance: .

CDR3aa: ASSLSGSYGYT
v_gene: TRBV5-1
j_gene: TRBJ1-2
abundance: .

CDR3aa: AISGVVSSYNEQF
v_gene: TRBV10-3
j_gene: TRBJ2-1
abundance: .

CDR3aa: ASSQDNYNTDTQY
v_gene: TRBV4-3
j_gene: TRBJ2-3
abundance: once

CDR3aa: ASTVTGGLETQY
v_gene: TRBV5-1
j_gene: TRBJ2-5
abundance: .

CDR3aa: ASSYSSVGPGGGELF
v_gene: TRBV6-2/TRBV6-3
j_gene: TRBJ2-2
abundance: .

CDR3aa: AWSAGRNQPQH
v_gene: TRBV30
j_gene: TRBJ1-5
abundance: .

CDR3aa: ASRNQGARIVTF
v_gene: TRBV6-6
j_gene: TRBJ1-1
abundance: few

CDR3aa: ASSPPGGGNQPQH
v_gene: TRBV7-2
j_gene: TRBJ1-5
abundance: .

CDR3aa: ASSFKIETEAF
v_gene: TRBV7-9
j_gene: TRBJ1-1
abundance: .

CDR3aa: ASTHTGEGYGYT
v_gene: TRBV7-9
j_gene: TRBJ1-2
abundance: .

CDR3aa: ASSVGMGVANTGELF
v_gene: TRBV9
j_gene: TRBJ2-2
abundance: .

CDR3aa: ASSTGARVNFYGYT
v_gene: TRBV19
j_gene: TRBJ1-2
abundance: .

CDR3aa: ASSLAGGNTGELF
v_gene: TRBV11-1
j_gene: TRBJ2-2
abundance: .

CDR3aa: ASSQEWGGRDTGELF
v_gene: TRBV4-1
j_gene: TRBJ2-2
abundance: few

CDR3aa: ASAANTEAF
v_gene: TRBV2
j_gene: TRBJ1-1
abundance: .

CDR3aa: SASLRGNEQF
v_gene: TRBV20-1
j_gene: TRBJ2-1
abundance: .

CDR3aa: ASSRGGSRDETQY
v_gene: TRBV4-3
j_gene: TRBJ2-5
abundance: .

CDR3aa: ATASRKSWRGETQY
v_gene: TRBV7-3
j_gene: TRBJ2-5
abundance: .

CDR3aa: ASGLDRGNQPQH
v_gene: TRBV12-5
j_gene: TRBJ1-5
abundance: .

CDR3aa: ASSLGPSTNEKLF
v_gene: TRBV5-6
j_gene: TRBJ1-4
abundance: .

CDR3aa: ASSESAGAGDEQF
v_gene: TRBV10-2
j_gene: TRBJ2-1
abundance: .

CDR3aa: ASSRHQNTEAF
v_gene: TRBV4-3
j_gene: TRBJ1-1
abundance: .

CDR3aa: ASSHGQGGEQF
v_gene: TRBV7-3
j_gene: TRBJ2-1
abundance: .

CDR3aa: ASSAGQGSGYNEQF
v_gene: TRBV2
j_gene: TRBJ2-1
abundance: .

CDR3aa: ASSPTNYGYT
v_gene: TRBV30
j_gene: TRBJ1-2
abundance: once